This T cell receptor beta chain derives from a study of cytomegalovirus exposure and HLA in healthy donors. This clone was seen a few times. Researchers ran the PCR with 60 Vbeta and 13 Jbeta primers. TCRdb's table, derived via immunoSEQ multiplex PCR, lists solely in-frame clones and lacks some. The profile shows about 98,000 clones, 74% of them singletons. CDR3 length: 14 residues. V was pared by 2 bases and J by 5 bases, with 6 bases of the junction left unmatched. Germline CDR1 GTSNPN, CDR2 SVGIG (reference sequence). The chain links TRBV30 to TRBJ2-5; 9 bases line up with TRBD1. The sequence was obtained from a male donor in good health and CMV-seronegative. The sequenced material came from PBMCs. The chain's CDR3 is CAWSSGQGGETQYF. The CDR3 DNA sequence: TGTGCCTGGAGTTCGGGACAGGGAGGTGAGACCCAGTACTTC.